This TCR beta chain was sequenced for a study of blood T cell repertoires in COVID-19. About the study: Sample material is recorded as cDNA or gDNA derived from T cells, B-cell-depleted T cells, or PBMCs.

The study assigned cohorts using participant-reported clinical history. As processed by the authors: Using reference gene primer amplification, nucleated cell counts were estimated. Method: immunoSEQ multiplex PCR; TCRdb's copy keeps in-frame clones and lacks some. V and J calls and clone size follow that table, whereas D and trimming were derived from the DNA. The data hold some 300,000 clones, with roughly 89% observed a single time. Sample: PBMCs or T cells enriched from blood (not recorded which). This clonotype was sampled from a woman in her thirties who had recovered from COVID-19.

CDR3 DNA sequence: TGTGCCAGCAGCTCCCCATCAGGGCTCATGAACACTGAAGCTTTCTTT. As protein: CASSSPSGLMNTEAFF. The chain has TRBV9 and TRBJ1-1, with D possibly being TRBD1 (5 bases). The CDR3 length is 16 residues. The germline V gene encodes CDR1 SGDLS and CDR2 YYNGEE. V dropped 4 bases and J dropped 0 bases, with 16 bases sitting between them.